This T cell receptor (beta chain) derives from a study of control samples from healthy donors and cancer patients. The protocol was immunoSEQ multiplex PCR, while the TCRdb copy is restricted to in-frame clones and leaves out a portion. The repertoire includes 96,000 or so clones, roughly 93% of them detected once, and approximately 7.6% sits in the top ten. The V gene lost 5 bases and the J gene lost 2 bases, with 9 bases spanning the gap. This CDR3 has 13 residues. Germline CDR1 is SEHNR and CDR2 is FQNEAQ (reference sequence). Sequenced input: blood. This clonotype was obtained from a man between 18 and 29 years old in good health. The gene calls are TRBV7-9 and TRBJ1-1; D is perhaps TRBD1 (5 bases). The DNA for the CDR3 is TGTGCCAGCAGCCGCGGGGGAAACACTGAAGCTTTCTTT. This gives the protein CASSRGGNTEAFF.